The clone carrying this T cell receptor (beta chain) has ten or more counts. This sample was taken from a study of T cells after yellow fever vaccination. Germline CDR1 reads SGHDT; CDR2 reads YYEEEE. The CDR3 loop spans 15 amino acids. Trimming removed 4 bases from V and 6 bases from J; junction bases left unmatched: 7. TCRdb re-analysed the 5' RACE reads in MiXCR, keeping a single row per CDR3 protein. The profile covers some 240,000 distinct CDR3 sequences, with roughly 4.8% appearing a single time and 2.5% to 4% taken by the ten largest. The chain couples TRBV5-6 to TRBJ2-3; 11 nucleotides match TRBD1. The input for sequencing was CD4+ T cells sorted from PBMCs, taken on the day of the yellow fever booster vaccination. This receptor was obtained from a young man who received the YFV17D yellow fever vaccine. CDR3 protein: CASSGDRGVRDTQYF. The CDR3 bases are TGTGCCAGCAGCGGGGACAGGGGGGTACGGGATACGCAGTATTTT.